Each of the 4 T cell receptor beta chains below was sequenced from the same sample in a study of cytomegalovirus exposure and HLA in healthy donors. Using immunoSEQ multiplex PCR, the repertoire was profiled, and TCRdb retains in-frame clones only, with some absent. Of 95,000 to 120,000 clones listed, approximately 85% are singletons. The sample comprised PBMCs. The receptors were gathered from a woman aged 18-29 years in good health and CMV-seronegative.

This rearrangement joins TRBV4-1 to TRBJ2-3, with a weak D call TRBD2 (5 bases). V lost 1 base, J lost 3 bases, and 14 bases lay in between. CDR3 length: 16 amino acids. Germline CDR1 and CDR2: MGHRA and YSYEKL. CDR3 sequence (DNA): TGCGCCAGCAGCCAAGTCGGACTTCCTAATACAGATACGCAGTATTTT. Translation gives CASSQVGLPNTDTQYF.

V gene TRBV2 combines with J gene TRBJ1-2, with 7 bases aligning to TRBD1. Looked up from germline, CDR1 is SNHLY and CDR2 is FYNNEI. Trimming took 8 bases from V and 6 from J; bases not matched to a gene: 12. This CDR3 is built from 14 residues. Here the CDR3 reads CASGQGVRVNGYTF. The CDR3 DNA reads as TGTGCCAGCGGCCAGGGGGTGAGGGTGAATGGCTACACCTTC.

The chain recombines TRBV5-1 with TRBJ1-2, with 9 bases identical to TRBD1. The CDR3 sequence is 14 residues long. Germline loops: CDR1 SGHRS, CDR2 YFSETQ. Trimming removed 0 bases from V and 4 bases from J; junction bases left unmatched: 1. The chain's CDR3 is CASSLDRGLYGYTF. The CDR3 DNA reads TGCGCCAGCAGCTTGGACAGGGGGCTCTATGGCTACACCTTC. The full variable domain, in which reference TRBV5-1 and TRBJ1-2 provide the parts outside the CDR3, is KAGVTQTPRYLIKTRGQQVTLSCSPISGHRSVSWYQQTPGQGLQFLFEYFSETQRNKGNFPGRFSGRQFSNSRSEMNVSTLELGDSALYLCASSLDRGLYGYTFGSGTRLTVV.

V usage is TRBV15 and J usage is TRBJ1-1; no firm D call. CDR1 is LNHNV and CDR2 is YYDKDF in the germline V gene (reference sequence). The ends were cut back, 0 bases at V and 1 base at J, with 6 bases in the middle. CDR3 length: 14 amino acids. The CDR3 sequence is CATSRDPRNTEAFF. CDR3 nucleotide sequence: TGTGCCACCAGCAGAGATCCCCGGAACACTGAAGCTTTCTTT.